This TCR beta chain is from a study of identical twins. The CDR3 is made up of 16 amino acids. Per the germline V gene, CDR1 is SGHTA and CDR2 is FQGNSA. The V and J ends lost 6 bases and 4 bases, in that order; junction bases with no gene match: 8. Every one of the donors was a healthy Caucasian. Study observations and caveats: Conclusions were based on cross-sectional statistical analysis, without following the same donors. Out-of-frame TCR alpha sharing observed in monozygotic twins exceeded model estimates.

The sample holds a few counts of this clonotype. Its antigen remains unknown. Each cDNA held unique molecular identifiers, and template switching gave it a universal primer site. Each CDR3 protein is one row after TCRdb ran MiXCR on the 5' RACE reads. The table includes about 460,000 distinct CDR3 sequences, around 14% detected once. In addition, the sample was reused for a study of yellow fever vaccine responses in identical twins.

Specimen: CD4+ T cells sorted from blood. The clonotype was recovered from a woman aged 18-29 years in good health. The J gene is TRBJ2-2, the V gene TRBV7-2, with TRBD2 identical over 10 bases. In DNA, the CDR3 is TGTGCCAGCAGGAAAGCGGGAGGGCCGGGCACCGGGGAGCTGTTTTTT. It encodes CASRKAGGPGTGELFF.